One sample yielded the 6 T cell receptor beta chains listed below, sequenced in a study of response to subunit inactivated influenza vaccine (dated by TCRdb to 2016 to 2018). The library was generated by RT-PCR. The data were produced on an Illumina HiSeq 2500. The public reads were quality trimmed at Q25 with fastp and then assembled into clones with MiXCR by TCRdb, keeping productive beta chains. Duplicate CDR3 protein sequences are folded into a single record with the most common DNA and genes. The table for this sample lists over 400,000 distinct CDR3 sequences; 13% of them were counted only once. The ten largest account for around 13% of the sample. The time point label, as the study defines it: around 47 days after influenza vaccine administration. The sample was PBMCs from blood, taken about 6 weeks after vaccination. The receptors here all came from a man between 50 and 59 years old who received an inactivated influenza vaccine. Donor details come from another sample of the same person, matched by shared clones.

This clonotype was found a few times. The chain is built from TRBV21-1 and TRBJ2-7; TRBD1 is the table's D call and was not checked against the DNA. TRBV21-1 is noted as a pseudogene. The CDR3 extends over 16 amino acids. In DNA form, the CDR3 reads TGTGCCAGCAGCAAAGGCGGGGACAGGAGCTCCTACGAGCAGTACTTC. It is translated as CASSKGGDRSSYEQYF.

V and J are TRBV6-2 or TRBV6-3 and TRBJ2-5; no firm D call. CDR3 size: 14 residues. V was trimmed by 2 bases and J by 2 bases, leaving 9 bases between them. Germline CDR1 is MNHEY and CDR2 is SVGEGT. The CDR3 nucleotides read TGTGCCAGCAGTTACCGCTACGGGCAAGAGACCCAGTACTTC. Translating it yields CASSYRYGQETQYF.

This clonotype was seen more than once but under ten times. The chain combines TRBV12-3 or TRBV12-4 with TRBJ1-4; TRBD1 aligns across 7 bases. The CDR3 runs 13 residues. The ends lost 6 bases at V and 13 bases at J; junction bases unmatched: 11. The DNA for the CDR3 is TGTGCCAGCAGCCTAGACGGGACAGATGGACTGTTTTTT. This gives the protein CASSLDGTDGLFF.

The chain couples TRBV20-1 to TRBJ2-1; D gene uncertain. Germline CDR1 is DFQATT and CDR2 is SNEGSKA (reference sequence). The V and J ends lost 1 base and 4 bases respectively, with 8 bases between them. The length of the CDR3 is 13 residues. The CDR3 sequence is CSARVRVYNEQFF. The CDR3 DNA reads TGCAGTGCTAGAGTAAGGGTTTACAATGAGCAGTTCTTC.

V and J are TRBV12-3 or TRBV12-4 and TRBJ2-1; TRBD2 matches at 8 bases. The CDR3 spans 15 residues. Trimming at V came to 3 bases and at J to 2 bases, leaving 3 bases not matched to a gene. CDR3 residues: CASSFGTSPYNEQFF. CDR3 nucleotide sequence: TGTGCCAGCAGTTTTGGGACTAGTCCCTACAATGAGCAGTTCTTC.

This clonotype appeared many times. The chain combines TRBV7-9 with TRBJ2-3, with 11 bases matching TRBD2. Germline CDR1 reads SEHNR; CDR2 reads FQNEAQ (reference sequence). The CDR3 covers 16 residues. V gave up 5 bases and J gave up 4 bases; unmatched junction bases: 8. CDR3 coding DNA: TGTGCCAGCAGCACCCGACTAGCGGGGAGGGCAGATACGCAGTATTTT. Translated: CASSTRLAGRADTQYF.